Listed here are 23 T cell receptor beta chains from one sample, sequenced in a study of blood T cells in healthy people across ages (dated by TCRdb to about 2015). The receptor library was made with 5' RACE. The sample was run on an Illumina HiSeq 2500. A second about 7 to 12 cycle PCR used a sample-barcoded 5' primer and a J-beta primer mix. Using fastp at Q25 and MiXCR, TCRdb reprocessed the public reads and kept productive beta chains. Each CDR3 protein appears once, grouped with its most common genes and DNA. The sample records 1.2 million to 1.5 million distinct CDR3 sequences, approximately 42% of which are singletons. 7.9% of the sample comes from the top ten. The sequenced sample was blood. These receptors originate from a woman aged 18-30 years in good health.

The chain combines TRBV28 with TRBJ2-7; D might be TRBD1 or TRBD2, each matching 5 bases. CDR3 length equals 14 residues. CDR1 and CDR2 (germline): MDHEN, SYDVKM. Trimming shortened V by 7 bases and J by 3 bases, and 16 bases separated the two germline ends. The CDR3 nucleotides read TGTGCCAGCAAGGGGAGAGGAGGCTACTACGAGCAGTACTTC. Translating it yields CASKGRGGYYEQYF. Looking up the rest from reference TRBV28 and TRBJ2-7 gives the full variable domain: DVKVTQSSRYLVKRTGEKVFLECVQDMDHENMFWYRQDPGLGLRLIYFSYDVKMKEKGDIPEGYSVSREKKERFSLILESASTNQTSMYLCASKGRGGYYEQYFGPGTRLTVT.

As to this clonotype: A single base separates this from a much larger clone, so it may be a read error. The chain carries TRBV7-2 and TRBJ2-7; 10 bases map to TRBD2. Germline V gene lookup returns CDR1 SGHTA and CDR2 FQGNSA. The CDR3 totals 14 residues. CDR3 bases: TGTGCCGGCAGCTCGGGACTAGCGCCCTACGAGCAGTACTTC. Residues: CAGSSGLAPYEQYF. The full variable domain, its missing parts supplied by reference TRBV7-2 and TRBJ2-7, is GAGVSQSPSNKVTEKGKDVELRCDPISGHTALYWYRQSLGQGLEFLIYFQGNSAPDKSGLPSDRFSAERTGGSVSTLTIQRTQQEDSAVYLCAGSSGLAPYEQYFGPGTRLTVT.

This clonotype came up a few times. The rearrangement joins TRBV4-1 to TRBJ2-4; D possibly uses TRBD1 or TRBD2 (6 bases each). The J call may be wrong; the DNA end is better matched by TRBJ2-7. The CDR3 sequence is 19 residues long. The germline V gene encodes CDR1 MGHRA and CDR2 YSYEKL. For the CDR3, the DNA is TGCGCCAGCAGCCCGGCCGGGGGCGGATACACTTCCCCAACCTACGAGCAGTACTTC. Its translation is CASSPAGGGYTSPTYEQYF.

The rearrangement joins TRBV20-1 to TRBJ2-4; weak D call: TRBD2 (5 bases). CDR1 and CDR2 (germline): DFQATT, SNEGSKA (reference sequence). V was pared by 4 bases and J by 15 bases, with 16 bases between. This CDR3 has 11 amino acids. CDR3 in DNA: TGCAGTGCTAACCCCTACCCCGAGGGGTACTTC. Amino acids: CSANPYPEGYF.

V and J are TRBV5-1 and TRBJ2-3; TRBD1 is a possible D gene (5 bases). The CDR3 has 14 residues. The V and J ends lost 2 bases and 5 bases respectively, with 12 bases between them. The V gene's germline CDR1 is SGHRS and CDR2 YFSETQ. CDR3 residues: CASSLGAAKDTQYF. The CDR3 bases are TGCGCCAGCAGCTTAGGGGCCGCCAAAGATACGCAGTATTTT.

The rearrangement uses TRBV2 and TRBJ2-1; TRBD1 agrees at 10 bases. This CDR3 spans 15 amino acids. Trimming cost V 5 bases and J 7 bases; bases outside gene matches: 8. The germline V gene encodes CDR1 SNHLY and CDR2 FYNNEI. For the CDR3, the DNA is TGTGCCAGCAGTCCTGGACAGGGGGGGGTTAATGAGCAGTTCTTC. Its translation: CASSPGQGGVNEQFF. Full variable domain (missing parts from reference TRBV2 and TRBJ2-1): EPEVTQTPSHQVTQMGQEVILRCVPISNHLYFYWYRQILGQKVEFLVSFYNNEISEKSEIFDDQFSVERPDGSNFTLKIRSTKLEDSAMYFCASSPGQGGVNEQFFGPGTRLTVL.

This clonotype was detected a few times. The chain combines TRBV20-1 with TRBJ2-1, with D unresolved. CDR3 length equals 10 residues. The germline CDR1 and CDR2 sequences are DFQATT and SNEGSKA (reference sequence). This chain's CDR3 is CAPLVDEQFF. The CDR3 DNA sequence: TGCGCACCTTTAGTAGATGAGCAGTTCTTC.

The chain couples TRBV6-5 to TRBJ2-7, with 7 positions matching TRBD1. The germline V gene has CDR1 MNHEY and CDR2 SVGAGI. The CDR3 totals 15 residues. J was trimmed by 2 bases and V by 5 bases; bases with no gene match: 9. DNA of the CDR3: TGTGCCAGCAGTGTCCAACCTACAGGGGCCTACGAGCAGTACTTC. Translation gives CASSVQPTGAYEQYF.

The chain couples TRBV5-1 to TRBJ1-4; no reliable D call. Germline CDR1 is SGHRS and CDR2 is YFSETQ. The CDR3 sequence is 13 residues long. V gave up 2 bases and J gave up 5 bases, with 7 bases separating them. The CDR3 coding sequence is TGCGCCAGCAGCTTCCCGGGGAATGAAAAACTGTTTTTT. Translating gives CASSFPGNEKLFF. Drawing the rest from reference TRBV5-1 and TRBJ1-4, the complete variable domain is KAGVTQTPRYLIKTRGQQVTLSCSPISGHRSVSWYQQTPGQGLQFLFEYFSETQRNKGNFPGRFSGRQFSNSRSEMNVSTLELGDSALYLCASSFPGNEKLFFGSGTQLSVL.

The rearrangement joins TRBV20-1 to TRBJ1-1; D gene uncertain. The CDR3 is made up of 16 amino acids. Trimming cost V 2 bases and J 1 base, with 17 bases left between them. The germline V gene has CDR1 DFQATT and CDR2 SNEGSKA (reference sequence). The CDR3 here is CSARPIIAEGNTEAFF. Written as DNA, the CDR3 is TGCAGTGCTAGACCTATTATAGCAGAGGGGAACACTGAAGCTTTCTTT.

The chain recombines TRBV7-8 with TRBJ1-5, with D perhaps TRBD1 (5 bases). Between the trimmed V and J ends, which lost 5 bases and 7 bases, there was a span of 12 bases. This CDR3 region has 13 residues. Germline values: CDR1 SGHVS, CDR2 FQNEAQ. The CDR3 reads CASSPRGRQPQHF. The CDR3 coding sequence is TGTGCCAGCAGCCCTAGGGGCCGCCAGCCCCAGCATTTT.

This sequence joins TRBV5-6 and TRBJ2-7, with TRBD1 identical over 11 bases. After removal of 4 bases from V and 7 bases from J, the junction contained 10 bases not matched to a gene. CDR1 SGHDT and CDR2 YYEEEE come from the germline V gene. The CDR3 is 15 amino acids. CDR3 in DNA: TGTGCCAGCAGCGACACGGGACAGGGGGGGATTGAGCAGTACTTC. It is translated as CASSDTGQGGIEQYF.

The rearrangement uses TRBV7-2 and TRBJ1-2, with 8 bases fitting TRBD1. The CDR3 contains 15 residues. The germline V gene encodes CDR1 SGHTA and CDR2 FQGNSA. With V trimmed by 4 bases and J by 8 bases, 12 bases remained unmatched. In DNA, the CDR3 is TGTGCCAGCAGCTCACGCTGGACAGGGTTCAAGGGCTACACCTTC. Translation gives CASSSRWTGFKGYTF.

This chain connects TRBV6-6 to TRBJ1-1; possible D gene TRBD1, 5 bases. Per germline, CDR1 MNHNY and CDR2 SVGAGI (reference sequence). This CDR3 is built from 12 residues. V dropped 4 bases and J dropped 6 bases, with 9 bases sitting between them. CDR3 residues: CASSWQGSEAFF. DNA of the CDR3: TGTGCCAGCAGTTGGCAGGGTTCTGAAGCTTTCTTT.

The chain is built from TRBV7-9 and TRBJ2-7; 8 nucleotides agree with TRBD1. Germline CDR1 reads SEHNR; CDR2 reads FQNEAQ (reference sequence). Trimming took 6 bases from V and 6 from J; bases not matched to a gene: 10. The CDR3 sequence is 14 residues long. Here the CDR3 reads CASRGQASPSEQYF. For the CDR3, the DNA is TGTGCCAGCAGGGGACAGGCATCACCCTCCGAGCAGTACTTC.

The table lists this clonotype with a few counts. CDR3 region: CASSLGGRENGYTF. In DNA form, the CDR3 reads TGCGCCAGCAGCTTGGGGGGCAGGGAAAATGGCTACACCTTC. The J gene is TRBJ1-2, the V gene TRBV5-1; a possible D gene is TRBD1 (5 bases). V was clipped by 0 bases and J by 6 bases, with 12 bases between them. This CDR3 region has 14 residues. From germline, CDR1 is SGHRS and CDR2 YFSETQ.

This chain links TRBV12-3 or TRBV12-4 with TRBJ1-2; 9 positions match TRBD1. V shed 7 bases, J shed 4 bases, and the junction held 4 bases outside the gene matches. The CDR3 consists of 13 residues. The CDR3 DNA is TGTGCCAGCACCGGACAGGGGAGCTATGGCTACACCTTC. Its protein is CASTGQGSYGYTF.

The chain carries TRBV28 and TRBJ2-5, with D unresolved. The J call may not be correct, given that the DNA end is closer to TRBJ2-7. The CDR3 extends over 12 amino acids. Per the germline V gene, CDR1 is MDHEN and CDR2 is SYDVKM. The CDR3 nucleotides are TGTGCCAGCAGAATCGGGTCGCGCGAGCAGTACTTC. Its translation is CASRIGSREQYF.

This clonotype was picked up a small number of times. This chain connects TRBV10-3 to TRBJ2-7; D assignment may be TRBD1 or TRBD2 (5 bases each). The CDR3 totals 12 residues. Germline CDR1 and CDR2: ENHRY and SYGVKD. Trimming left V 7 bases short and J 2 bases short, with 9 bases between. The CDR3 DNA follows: TGTGCCATCAAGAGGGGCCCCTACGAGCAGTACTTC. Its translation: CAIKRGPYEQYF.

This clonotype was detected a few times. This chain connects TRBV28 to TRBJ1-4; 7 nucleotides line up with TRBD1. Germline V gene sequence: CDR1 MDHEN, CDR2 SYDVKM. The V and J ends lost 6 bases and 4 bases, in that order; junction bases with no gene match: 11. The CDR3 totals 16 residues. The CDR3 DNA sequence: TGTGCCAGCAGCCGAGGGACAGCTAGTAATAATGAAAAACTGTTTTTT. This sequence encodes CASSRGTASNNEKLFF.

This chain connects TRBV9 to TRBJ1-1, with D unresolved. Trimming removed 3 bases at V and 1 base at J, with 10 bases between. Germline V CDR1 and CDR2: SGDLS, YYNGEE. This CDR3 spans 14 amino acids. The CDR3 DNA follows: TGTGCCAGCAGCGCCGAGGGTTGGAACACTGAAGCTTTCTTT. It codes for CASSAEGWNTEAFF. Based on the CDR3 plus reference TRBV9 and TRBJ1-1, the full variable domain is DSGVTQTPKHLITATGQRVTLRCSPRSGDLSVYWYQQSLDQGLQFLIQYYNGEERAKGNILERFSAQQFPDLHSELNLSSLELGDSALYFCASSAEGWNTEAFFGQGTRLTVV.

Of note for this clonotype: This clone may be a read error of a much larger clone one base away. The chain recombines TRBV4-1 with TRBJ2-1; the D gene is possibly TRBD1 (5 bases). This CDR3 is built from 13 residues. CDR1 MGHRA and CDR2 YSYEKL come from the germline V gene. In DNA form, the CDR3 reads TGCGCCAGCAGTGACAGAGTGCTCAATGGGCAGTTCTTC. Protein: CASSDRVLNGQFF.

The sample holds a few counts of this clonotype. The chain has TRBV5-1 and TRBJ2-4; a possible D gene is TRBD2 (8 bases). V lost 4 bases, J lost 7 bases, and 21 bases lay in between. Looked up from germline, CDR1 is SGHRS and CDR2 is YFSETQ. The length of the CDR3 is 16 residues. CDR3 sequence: CASSQGVTSARNIQYF. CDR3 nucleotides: TGCGCCAGCAGCCAGGGGGTGACTAGCGCCAGGAACATTCAGTACTTC.